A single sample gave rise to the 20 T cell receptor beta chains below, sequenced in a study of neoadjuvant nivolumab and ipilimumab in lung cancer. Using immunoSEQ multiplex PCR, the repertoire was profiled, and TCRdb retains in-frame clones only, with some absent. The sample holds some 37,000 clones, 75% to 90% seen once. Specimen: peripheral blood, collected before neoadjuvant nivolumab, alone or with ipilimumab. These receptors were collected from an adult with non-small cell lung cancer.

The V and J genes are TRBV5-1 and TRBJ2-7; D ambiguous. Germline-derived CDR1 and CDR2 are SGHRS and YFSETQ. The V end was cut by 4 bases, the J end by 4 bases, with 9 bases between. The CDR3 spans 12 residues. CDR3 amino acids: CASSLPGYEQYF. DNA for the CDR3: TGCGCCAGCAGCCTCCCTGGATACGAGCAGTACTTC.

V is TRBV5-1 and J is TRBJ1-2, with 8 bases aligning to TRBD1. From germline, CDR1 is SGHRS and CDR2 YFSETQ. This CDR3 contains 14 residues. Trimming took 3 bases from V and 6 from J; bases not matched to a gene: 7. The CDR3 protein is CASSWPDREHGYTF. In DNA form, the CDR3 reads TGCGCCAGCAGCTGGCCGGACAGGGAGCATGGCTACACCTTC.

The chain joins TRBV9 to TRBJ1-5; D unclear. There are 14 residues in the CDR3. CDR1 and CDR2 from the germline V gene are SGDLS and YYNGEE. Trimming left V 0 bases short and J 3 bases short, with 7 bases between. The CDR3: CASSVDSINQPQHF. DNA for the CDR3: TGTGCCAGCAGCGTAGATTCAATCAATCAGCCCCAGCATTTT.

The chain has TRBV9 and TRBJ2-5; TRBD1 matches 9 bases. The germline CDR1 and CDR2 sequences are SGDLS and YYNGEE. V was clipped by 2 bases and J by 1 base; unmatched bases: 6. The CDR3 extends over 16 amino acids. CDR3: CASSVVQTGGQETQYF. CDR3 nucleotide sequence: TGTGCCAGCAGCGTGGTTCAGACAGGGGGCCAAGAGACCCAGTACTTC.

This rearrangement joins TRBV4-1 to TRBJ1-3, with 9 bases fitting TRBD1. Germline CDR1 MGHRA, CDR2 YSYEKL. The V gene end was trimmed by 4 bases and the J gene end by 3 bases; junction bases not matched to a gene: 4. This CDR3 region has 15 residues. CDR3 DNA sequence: TGCGCCAGCAGCCCGGGACAGGGCTATGGAAACACCATATATTTT. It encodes CASSPGQGYGNTIYF.

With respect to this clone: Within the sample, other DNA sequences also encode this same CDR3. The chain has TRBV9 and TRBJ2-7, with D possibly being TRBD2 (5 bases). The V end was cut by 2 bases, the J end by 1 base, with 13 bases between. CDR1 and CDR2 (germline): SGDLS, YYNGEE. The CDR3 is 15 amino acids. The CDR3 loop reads CASSVGSGRSYEQYF. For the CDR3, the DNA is TGTGCCAGCAGCGTTGGCTCGGGAAGGTCCTACGAGCAGTACTTC.

This CDR3 is CASSLDSSSYNEQFF. The CDR3 DNA reads as TGCGCCAGCAGCCTCGACTCGAGCTCCTACAATGAGCAGTTCTTC. J is TRBJ2-1 and V is TRBV4-3; D is ambiguous. The V and J ends lost 4 bases and 0 bases respectively, with 10 bases between them. This CDR3 contains 15 residues. Germline CDR1 reads LGHNA; CDR2 reads YSLEER.

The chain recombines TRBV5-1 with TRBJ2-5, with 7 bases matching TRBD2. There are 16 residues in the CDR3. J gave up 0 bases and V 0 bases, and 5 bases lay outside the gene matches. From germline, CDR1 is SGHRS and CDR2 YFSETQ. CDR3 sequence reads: CASSLGYGLDQETQYF. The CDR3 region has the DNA TGCGCCAGCAGCTTGGGATACGGACTAGACCAAGAGACCCAGTACTTC.

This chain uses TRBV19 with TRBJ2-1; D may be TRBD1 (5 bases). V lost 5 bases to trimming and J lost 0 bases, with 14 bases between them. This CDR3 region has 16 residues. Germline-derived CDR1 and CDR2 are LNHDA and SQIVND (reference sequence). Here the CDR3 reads CASSGLGQISYNEQFF. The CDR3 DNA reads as TGTGCCAGTAGTGGCCTGGGGCAGATCTCCTACAATGAGCAGTTCTTC.

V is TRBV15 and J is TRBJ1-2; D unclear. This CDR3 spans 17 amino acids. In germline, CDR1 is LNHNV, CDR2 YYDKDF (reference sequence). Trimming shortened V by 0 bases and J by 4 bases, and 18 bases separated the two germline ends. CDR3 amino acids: CATSRDFGEGISYGYTF. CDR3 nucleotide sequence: TGTGCCACCAGCAGAGATTTTGGGGAAGGGATAAGCTATGGCTACACCTTC.

The CDR3: CAWSGLTGGLNTIYF. For the CDR3, the DNA is TGTGCCTGGAGTGGCCTGACAGGGGGCCTAAACACCATATATTTT. V usage is TRBV30 and J usage is TRBJ1-3; TRBD1 agrees at 10 bases. With 1 base clipped from V and 6 bases from J, the junction kept 6 bases outside the gene matches. Germline V gene data show CDR1 as GTSNPN and CDR2 as SVGIG (reference sequence). This CDR3 contains 15 residues.

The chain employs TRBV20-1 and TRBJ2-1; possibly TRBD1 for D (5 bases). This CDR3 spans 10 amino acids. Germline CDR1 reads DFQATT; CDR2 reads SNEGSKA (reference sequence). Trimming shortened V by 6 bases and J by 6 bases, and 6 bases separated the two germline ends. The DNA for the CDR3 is TGCAGTGCGACAGTCAATGAGCAGTTCTTC. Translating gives CSATVNEQFF.

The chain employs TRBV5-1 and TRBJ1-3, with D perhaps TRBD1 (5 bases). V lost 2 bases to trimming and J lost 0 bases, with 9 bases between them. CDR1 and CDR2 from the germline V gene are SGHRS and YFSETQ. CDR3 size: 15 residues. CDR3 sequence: CASSFSGISGNTIYF. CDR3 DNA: TGCGCCAGCAGCTTTTCAGGGATCTCTGGAAACACCATATATTTT. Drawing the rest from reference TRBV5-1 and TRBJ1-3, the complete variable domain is KAGVTQTPRYLIKTRGQQVTLSCSPISGHRSVSWYQQTPGQGLQFLFEYFSETQRNKGNFPGRFSGRQFSNSRSEMNVSTLELGDSALYLCASSFSGISGNTIYFGEGSWLTVV.

For the CDR3, the DNA is TGCGCCAGCAGCTTAGGGGGGGCTGGGGCCAACGTCCTGACTTTC. Translation: CASSLGGAGANVLTF. This sequence joins TRBV5-1 and TRBJ2-6; a possible D gene is TRBD2 (7 bases). The CDR3 covers 15 residues. Between the trimmed V and J ends, which lost 2 bases and 2 bases, there was a span of 8 bases. Germline CDR1 SGHRS, CDR2 YFSETQ.

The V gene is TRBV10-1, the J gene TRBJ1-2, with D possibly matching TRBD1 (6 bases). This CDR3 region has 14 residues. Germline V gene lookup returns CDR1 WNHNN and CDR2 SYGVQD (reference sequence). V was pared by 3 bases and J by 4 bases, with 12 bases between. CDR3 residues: CASSDSPDSYGYTF. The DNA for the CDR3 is TGCGCCAGCAGTGACTCCCCGGACAGCTATGGCTACACCTTC.

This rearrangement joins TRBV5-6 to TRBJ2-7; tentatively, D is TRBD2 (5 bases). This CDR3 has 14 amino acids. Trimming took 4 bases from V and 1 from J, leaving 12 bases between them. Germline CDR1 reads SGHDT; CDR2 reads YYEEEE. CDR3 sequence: CASSPSGESYEQYF. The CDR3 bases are TGTGCCAGCAGCCCCTCCGGGGAGTCCTACGAGCAGTACTTC.

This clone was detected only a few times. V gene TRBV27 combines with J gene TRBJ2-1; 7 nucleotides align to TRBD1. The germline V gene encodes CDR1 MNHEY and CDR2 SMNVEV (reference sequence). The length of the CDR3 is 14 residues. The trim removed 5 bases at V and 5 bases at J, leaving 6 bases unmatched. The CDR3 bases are TGTGCCAGCAGTCCATGGACAGGCCACAATGAGCAGTTCTTC. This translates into CASSPWTGHNEQFF.

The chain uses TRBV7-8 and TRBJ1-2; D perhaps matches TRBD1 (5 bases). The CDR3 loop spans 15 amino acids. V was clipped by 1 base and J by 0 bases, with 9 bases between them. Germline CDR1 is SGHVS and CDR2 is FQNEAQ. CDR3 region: CASSLVPGSNYGYTF. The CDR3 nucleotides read TGTGCCAGCAGCTTAGTACCAGGGTCTAACTATGGCTACACCTTC.

The CDR3 here is CASSLTGATTGELFF. CDR3 in DNA: TGTGCCAGCAGTTTGACAGGGGCGACCACCGGGGAGCTGTTTTTT. The chain uses TRBV27 and TRBJ2-2; 8 positions match TRBD1. Germline assignment: CDR1 MNHEY and CDR2 SMNVEV (reference sequence). The ends lost 3 bases at V and 4 bases at J; junction bases unmatched: 4. This CDR3 spans 15 amino acids.

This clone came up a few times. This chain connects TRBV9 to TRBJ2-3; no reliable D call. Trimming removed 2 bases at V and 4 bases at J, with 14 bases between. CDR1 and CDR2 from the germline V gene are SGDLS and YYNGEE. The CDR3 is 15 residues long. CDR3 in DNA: TGTGCCAGCAGCGTCCGGACCACCCGGGCAGATACGCAGTATTTT. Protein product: CASSVRTTRADTQYF.